This T cell receptor (beta chain) came from a study of cytomegalovirus exposure and HLA in healthy donors. CDR1 and CDR2 from the germline V gene are SGHKS and YYEKEE (reference sequence). Between the trimmed V and J ends, which lost 9 bases and 5 bases, there was a span of 21 bases. There are 15 residues in the CDR3. The study, taken as a whole, reports: High specificity and sensitivity for cytomegalovirus status were reported for the classifier. In an earlier analysis, most TCR beta V segments were productive about 87% or about 30% of the time. TCR beta sequences reportedly predicted the HLA-A and HLA-B alleles of most subjects accurately.

The primer mix had 60 Vbeta and 13 Jbeta primers. Clones were read by immunoSEQ multiplex PCR, and TCRdb kept only the in-frame ones, dropping some. Of 120,000 to 150,000 clones in the sample, 60% to 85% were seen once. This clone came up a few times. Its antigen is not known. The clonotype was recovered from a man in his late teens or twenties in good health and CMV-seronegative. This sequence joins TRBV5-5 and TRBJ2-1; the D gene is possibly TRBD2 (6 bases). Sequencing input: PBMCs. CDR3 nucleotides: TGTGCCACCGCAGATCTCGGGGGATACAACAATGAGCAGTTCTTC. As protein: CATADLGGYNNEQFF.